The 2 T cell receptor beta chains in this list originate from one sample, sequenced in a study of T cell changes during pregnancy in multiple sclerosis. Here immunoSEQ multiplex PCR was the method, and the copy in TCRdb shows in-frame clones only, minus some. Of tens of thousands of clones listed, roughly 90% were seen once; the top ten hold around 1.3%. This sample comprised peripheral blood, obtained in the second trimester of pregnancy. Receptors originate from a female donor with multiple sclerosis, enrolled in a pregnancy study.

This chain links TRBV7-2 with TRBJ1-2; TRBD1 agrees at 7 bases. CDR1 is SGHTA, CDR2 FQGNSA, per germline. CDR3 length: 14 amino acids. V gave up 5 bases and J gave up 8 bases; unmatched junction bases: 11. CDR3 coding DNA: TGTGCCAGCAGCAAGACAGGGCGGGTCTGGGGCTACACCTTC. It is translated as CASSKTGRVWGYTF.

The genes are TRBV11-2 and TRBJ1-5, with TRBD1 matching 7 bases. Trimming cost V 5 bases and J 7 bases; bases outside gene matches: 5. Germline-derived CDR1 and CDR2 are SGHAT and FQNNGV. This CDR3 comprises 13 residues. CDR3 bases: TGTGCCAGCAGCCCACAGGGGCAACAGCCCCAGCATTTT. Protein sequence: CASSPQGQQPQHF. Full variable domain (outside the CDR3, taken from reference TRBV11-2 and TRBJ1-5): EAGVAQSPRYKIIEKRQSVAFWCNPISGHATLYWYQQILGQGPKLLIQFQNNGVVDDSQLPKDRFSAERLKGVDSTLKIQPAKLEDSAVYLCASSPQGQQPQHFGDGTRLSIL.